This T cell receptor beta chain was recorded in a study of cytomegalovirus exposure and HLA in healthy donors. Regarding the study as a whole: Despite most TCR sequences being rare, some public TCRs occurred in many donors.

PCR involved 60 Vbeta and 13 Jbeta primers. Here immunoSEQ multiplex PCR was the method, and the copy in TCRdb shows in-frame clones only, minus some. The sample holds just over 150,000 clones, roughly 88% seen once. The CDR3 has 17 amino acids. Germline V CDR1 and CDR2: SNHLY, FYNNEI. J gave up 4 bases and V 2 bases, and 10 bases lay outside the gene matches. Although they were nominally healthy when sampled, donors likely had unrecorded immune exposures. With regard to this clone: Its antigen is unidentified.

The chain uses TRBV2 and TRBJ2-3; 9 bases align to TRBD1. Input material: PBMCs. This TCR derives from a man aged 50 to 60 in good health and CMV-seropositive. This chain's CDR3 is CASSEWDREISPDTQYF. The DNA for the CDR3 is TGTGCCAGCAGTGAATGGGACAGGGAAATAAGTCCAGATACGCAGTATTTT.